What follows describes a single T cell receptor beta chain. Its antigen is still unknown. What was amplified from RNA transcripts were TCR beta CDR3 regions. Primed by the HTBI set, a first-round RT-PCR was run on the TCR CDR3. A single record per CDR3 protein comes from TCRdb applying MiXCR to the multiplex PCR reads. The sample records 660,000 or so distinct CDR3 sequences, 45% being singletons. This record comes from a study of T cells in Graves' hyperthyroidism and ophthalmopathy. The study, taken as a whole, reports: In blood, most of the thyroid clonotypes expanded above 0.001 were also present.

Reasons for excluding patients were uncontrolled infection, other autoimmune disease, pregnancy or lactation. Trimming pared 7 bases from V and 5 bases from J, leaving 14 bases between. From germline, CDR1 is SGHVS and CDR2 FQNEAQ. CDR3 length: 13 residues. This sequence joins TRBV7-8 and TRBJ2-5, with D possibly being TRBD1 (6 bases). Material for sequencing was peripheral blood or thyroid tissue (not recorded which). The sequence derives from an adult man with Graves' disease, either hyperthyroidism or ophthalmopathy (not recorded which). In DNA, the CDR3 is TGTGCCAGCACCTCGGACAGCGTGGAGACCCAGTACTTC. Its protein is CASTSDSVETQYF.